The entry below describes one TCR beta chain. What it binds is not known. Using immunoSEQ multiplex PCR, the repertoire was profiled, and TCRdb retains in-frame clones only, with some absent. The sample has 30,000 or so clones, approximately 87% seen once. These data come from a study of lymphopenia after photon versus proton radiotherapy. Findings of the study overall: Proton therapy kept repertoires fairly stable, unlike photons, which gained effector/memory cells. In patients who died, overall survival fell as post-nadir TCR diversity dropped more.

The CDR3 has 16 residues. Germline loops: CDR1 LGHNT, CDR2 FRNRAP. The ends lost 6 bases at V and 2 bases at J; junction bases unmatched: 8. This TCR came from an older woman with cholangiocarcinoma. Some clones in this sample may be carry-over from other donors' samples. The specimen comprised peripheral blood, sampled from a patient treated with proton-based radiotherapy. The V gene is TRBV12-5, the J gene TRBJ2-3; TRBD2 matches 10 bases. This chain's CDR3 is CASGLRAGGVTDTQYF. CDR3 nucleotides: TGTGCTAGTGGCCTACGAGCGGGGGGGGTCACAGATACGCAGTATTTT. Drawing the rest from reference TRBV12-5 and TRBJ2-3, the complete variable domain is DARVTQTPRHKVTEMGQEVTMRCQPILGHNTVFWYRQTMMQGLELLAYFRNRAPLDDSGMPKDRFSAEMPDATLATLKIQPSEPRDSAVYFCASGLRAGGVTDTQYFGPGTRLTVL.